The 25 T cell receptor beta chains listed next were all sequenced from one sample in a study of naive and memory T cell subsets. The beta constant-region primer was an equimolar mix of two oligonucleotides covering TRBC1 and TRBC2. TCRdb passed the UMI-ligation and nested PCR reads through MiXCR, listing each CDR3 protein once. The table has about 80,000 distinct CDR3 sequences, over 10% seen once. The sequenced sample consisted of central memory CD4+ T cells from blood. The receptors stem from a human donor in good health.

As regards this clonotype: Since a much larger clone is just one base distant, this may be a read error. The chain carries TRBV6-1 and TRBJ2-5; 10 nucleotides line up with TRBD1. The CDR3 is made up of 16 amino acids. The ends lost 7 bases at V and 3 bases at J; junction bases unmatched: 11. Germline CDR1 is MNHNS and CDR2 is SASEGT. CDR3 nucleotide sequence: TGTGCCAGCAACCCGGGACAGGGGAAGAGCAAAGAGACCCAGTACTTC. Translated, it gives CASNPGQGKSKETQYF.

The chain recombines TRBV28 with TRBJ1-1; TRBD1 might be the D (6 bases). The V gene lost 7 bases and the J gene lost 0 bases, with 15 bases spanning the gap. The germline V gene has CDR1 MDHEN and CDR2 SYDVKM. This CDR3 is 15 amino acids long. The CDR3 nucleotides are TGTGCCAGCACCCTACCTGGACAGCTGAACACTGAAGCTTTCTTT. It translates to CASTLPGQLNTEAFF.

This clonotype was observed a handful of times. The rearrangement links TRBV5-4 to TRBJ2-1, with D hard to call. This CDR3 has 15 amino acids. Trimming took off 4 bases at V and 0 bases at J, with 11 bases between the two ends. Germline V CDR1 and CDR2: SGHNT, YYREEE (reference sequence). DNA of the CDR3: TGTGCCAGCAGCCCTCGGGTTAGCTCCTACAATGAGCAGTTCTTC. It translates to CASSPRVSSYNEQFF.

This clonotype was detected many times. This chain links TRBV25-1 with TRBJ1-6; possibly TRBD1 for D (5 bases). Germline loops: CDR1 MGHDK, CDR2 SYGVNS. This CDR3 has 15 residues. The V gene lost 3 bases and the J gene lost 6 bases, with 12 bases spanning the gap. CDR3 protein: CASSESRGFNSPLHF. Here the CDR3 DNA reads TGTGCCAGCAGTGAGAGTAGGGGCTTTAATTCACCCCTCCACTTT.

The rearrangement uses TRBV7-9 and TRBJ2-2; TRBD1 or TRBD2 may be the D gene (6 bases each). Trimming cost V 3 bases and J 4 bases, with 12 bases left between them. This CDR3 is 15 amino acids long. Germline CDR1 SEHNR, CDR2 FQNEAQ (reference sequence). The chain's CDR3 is CASSFSRGGTGELFF. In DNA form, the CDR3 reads TGTGCCAGCAGCTTCTCCAGGGGAGGCACCGGGGAGCTGTTTTTT.

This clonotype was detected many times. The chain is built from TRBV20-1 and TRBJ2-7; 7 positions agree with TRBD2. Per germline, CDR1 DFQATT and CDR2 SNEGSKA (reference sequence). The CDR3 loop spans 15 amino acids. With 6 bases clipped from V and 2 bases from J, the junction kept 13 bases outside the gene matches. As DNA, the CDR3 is TGCAGTGCCCTTAGGGCTAGCGGAGACCCCTACGAGCAGTACTTC. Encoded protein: CSALRASGDPYEQYF.

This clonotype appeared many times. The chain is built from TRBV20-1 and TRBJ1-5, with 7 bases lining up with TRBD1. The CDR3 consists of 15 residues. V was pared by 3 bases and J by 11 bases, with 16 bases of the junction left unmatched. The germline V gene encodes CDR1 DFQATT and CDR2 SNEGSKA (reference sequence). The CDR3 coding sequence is TGCAGTGCTAGTACTTCACAGGGGAGAGGCGAGGCCCAGCATTTT. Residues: CSASTSQGRGEAQHF.

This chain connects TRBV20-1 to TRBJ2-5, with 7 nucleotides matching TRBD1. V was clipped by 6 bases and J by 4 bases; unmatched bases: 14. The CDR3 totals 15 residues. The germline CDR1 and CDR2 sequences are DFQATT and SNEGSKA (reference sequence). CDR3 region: CSALLSGYRGETQYF. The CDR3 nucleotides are TGCAGTGCGCTACTTTCCGGGTACAGGGGAGAGACCCAGTACTTC.

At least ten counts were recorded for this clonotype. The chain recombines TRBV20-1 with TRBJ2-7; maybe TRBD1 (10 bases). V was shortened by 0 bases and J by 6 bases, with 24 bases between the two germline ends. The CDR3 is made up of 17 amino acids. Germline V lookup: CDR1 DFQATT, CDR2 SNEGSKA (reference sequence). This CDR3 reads CSARDLASGTGALEQYF. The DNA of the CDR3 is TGCAGTGCTAGAGATCTGGCTAGCGGGACAGGGGCTCTCGAGCAGTACTTC.

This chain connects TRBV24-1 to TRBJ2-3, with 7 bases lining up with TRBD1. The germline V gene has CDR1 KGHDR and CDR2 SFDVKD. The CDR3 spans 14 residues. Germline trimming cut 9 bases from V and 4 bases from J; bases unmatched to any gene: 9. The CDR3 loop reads CATGEQGKSDTQYF. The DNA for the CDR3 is TGTGCCACCGGAGAACAGGGGAAGTCAGATACGCAGTATTTT.

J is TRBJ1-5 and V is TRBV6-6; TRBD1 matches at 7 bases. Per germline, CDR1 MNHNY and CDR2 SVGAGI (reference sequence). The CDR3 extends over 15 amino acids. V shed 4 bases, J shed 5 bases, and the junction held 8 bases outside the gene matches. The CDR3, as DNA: TGTGCCAGCAGTTTCCGGGACAGACGGGATCAGCCCCAGCATTTT. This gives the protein CASSFRDRRDQPQHF.

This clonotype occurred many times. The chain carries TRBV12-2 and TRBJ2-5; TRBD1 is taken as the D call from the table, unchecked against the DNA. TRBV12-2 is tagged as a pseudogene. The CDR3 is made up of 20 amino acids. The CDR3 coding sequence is TGTGCAAGTCGCTTAGGCCTATCCCGCGGCAAGAACTCTAATCAAGAGACCCAGTACTTC. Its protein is CASRLGLSRGKNSNQETQYF.

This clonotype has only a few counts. The CDR3 region has the DNA TGTGCCAGCAGCTTCCTAGCGGGACCACGTCATGATACGCAGTATTTT. It encodes CASSFLAGPRHDTQYF. This chain connects TRBV7-9 to TRBJ2-3; 9 bases are a match to TRBD2. The J segment lost 6 bases and the V segment lost 3 bases, leaving 10 bases of the junction unmatched. Germline CDR1 and CDR2: SEHNR and FQNEAQ (reference sequence). The CDR3 totals 16 residues.

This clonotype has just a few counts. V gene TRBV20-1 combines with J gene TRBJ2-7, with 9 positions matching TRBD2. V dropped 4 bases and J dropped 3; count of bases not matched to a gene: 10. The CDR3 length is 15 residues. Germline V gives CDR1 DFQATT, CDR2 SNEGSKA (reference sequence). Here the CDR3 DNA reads TGCAGTGCTATCCGCCCGGCTAGCGGGATCTACGAGCAGTACTTC. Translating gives CSAIRPASGIYEQYF.

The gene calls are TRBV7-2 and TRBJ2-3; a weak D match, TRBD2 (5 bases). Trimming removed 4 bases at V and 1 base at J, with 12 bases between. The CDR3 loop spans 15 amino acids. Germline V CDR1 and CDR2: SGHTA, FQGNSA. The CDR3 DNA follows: TGTGCCAGCAGCTCTCATATTAGCGGCACAGATACGCAGTATTTT. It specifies CASSSHISGTDTQYF.

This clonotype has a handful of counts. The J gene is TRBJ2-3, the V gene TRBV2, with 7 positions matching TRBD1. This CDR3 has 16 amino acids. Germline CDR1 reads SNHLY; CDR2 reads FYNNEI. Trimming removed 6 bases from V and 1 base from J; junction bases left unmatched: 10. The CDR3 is CASRPRTGPGTDTQYF. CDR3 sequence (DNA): TGTGCCAGCAGGCCCAGGACAGGACCTGGCACAGATACGCAGTATTTT.

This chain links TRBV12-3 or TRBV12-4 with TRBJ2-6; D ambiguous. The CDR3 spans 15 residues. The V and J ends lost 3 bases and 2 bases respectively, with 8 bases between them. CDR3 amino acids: CASSFRAPGANVLTF. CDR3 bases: TGTGCCAGCAGTTTTAGAGCTCCTGGGGCCAACGTCCTGACTTTC.

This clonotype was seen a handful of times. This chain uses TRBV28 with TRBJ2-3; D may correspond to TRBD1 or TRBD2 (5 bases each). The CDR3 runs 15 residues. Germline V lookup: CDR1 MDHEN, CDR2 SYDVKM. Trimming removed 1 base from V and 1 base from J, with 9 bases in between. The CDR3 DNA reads TGTGCCAGCAGTTTATACGGGGCCGGCACAGATACGCAGTATTTT. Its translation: CASSLYGAGTDTQYF.

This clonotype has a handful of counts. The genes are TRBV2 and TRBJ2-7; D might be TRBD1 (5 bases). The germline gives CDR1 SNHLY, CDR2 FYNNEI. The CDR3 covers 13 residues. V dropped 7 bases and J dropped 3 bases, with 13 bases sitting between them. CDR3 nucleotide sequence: TGTGCCAGCAAAGAGAACAGGAACTACGAGCAGTACTTC. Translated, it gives CASKENRNYEQYF. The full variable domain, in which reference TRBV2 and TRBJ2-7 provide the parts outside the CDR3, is EPEVTQTPSHQVTQMGQEVILRCVPISNHLYFYWYRQILGQKVEFLVSFYNNEISEKSEIFDDQFSVERPDGSNFTLKIRSTKLEDSAMYFCASKENRNYEQYFGPGTRLTVT.

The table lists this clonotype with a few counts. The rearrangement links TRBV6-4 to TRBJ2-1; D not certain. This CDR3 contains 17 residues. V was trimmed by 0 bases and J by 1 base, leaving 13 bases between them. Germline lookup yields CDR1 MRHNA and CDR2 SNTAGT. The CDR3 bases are TGTGCCAGCAGTGACTCCCCCCGTTTGAGGTCCTACAATGAGCAGTTCTTC. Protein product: CASSDSPRLRSYNEQFF.

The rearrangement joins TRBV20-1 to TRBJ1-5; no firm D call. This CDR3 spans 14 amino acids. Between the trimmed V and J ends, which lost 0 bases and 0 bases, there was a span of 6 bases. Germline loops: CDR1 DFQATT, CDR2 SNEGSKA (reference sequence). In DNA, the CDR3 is TGCAGTGCTAGAGAGGGCCCTAGCAATCAGCCCCAGCATTTT. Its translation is CSAREGPSNQPQHF.

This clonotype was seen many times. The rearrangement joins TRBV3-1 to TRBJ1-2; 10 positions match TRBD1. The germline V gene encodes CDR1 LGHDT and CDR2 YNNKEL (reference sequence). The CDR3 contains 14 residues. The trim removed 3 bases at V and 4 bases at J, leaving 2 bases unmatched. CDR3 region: CASSQDRGSYGYTF. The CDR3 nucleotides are TGTGCCAGCAGCCAGGACAGGGGGAGCTATGGCTACACCTTC.

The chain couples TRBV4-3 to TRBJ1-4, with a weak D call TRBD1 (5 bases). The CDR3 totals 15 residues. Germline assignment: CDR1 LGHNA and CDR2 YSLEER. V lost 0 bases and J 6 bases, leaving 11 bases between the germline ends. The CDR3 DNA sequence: TGCGCCAGCAGCCAAGATTTCGGGGGATATGAAAAACTGTTTTTT. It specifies CASSQDFGGYEKLFF.

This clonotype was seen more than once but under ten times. This CDR3 reads CSASDQRDSYQETQYF. The CDR3 DNA follows: TGCAGTGCTTCTGATCAAAGGGACAGCTACCAAGAGACCCAGTACTTC. This rearrangement joins TRBV20-1 to TRBJ2-5; 7 nucleotides align to TRBD1. The germline V gene encodes CDR1 DFQATT and CDR2 SNEGSKA (reference sequence). The CDR3 is made up of 16 amino acids. Trimming took 5 bases from V and 0 from J; bases not matched to a gene: 12.

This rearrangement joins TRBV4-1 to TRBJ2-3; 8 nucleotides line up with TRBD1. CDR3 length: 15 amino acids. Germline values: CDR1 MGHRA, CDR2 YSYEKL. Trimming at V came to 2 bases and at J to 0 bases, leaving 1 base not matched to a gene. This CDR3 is CASSQQGASTDTQYF. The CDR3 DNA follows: TGCGCCAGCAGCCAACAGGGGGCCAGCACAGATACGCAGTATTTT.